The T cell receptor beta chain under discussion was sequenced for a study of blood T cell repertoires in COVID-19. Study context: Sample material is recorded as cDNA or gDNA derived from T cells, B-cell-depleted T cells, or PBMCs.

Produced via immunoSEQ multiplex PCR; TCRdb's table is partial and in-frame only. This sample has roughly 220,000 clones, with roughly 90% found just once. The study assigned cohorts using participant-reported clinical history. Each exposed participant met a COVID-19 case in the 2 weeks preceding study entry. Germline CDR1 reads DFQATT; CDR2 reads SNEGSKA (reference sequence). The CDR3 sequence is 14 residues long. J gave up 4 bases and V 3 bases, and 6 bases lay outside the gene matches. This clone was detected a few times. The rearrangement uses TRBV20-1 and TRBJ1-5; TRBD1 agrees at 7 bases. Material for sequencing was PBMCs or T cells enriched from blood (not recorded which). This clonotype was sampled from a man aged 25 to 45 who had been exposed to COVID-19. This chain's CDR3 is CSASPGQENQPQHF. The CDR3 DNA reads TGCAGTGCTAGTCCTGGACAGGAAAATCAGCCCCAGCATTTT.